Below, one TCR beta chain is given with its context. The CDR3 has 15 residues. Per germline, CDR1 SGHTA and CDR2 FQGNSA. V was clipped by 5 bases and J by 4 bases; unmatched bases: 7. This entry belongs to a study of cytomegalovirus exposure and HLA in healthy donors. Only in-frame clones appear in the TCRdb table, and some are missing; sequencing was by immunoSEQ multiplex PCR. The table has 60,000 to 90,000 clones, around 94% seen once. The receptor was isolated from a woman under 30 in good health and CMV-seronegative. V and J are TRBV7-2 and TRBJ1-4; the match to TRBD1 covers 7 bases. The sequencing sample was made of PBMCs. The CDR3 protein is CASSQGQGGNEKLFF. For the CDR3, the DNA is TGTGCCAGCAGCCAGGGGCAGGGGGGTAATGAAAAACTGTTTTTT.